This section outlines one T cell receptor (beta chain) sequence together with its context. Its matching antigen is unknown. The junction departs from germline at one end; a sequencing error may be responsible. This entry comes from a study of CD8+CD57+ T cells in acquired aplastic anemia. Study information: The average for DNA from sorted CD4+ and CD8+ cells was around 3.4 ug. Study-wide points: Any difference that existed in CD8+ Simpson's diversity between patients and controls was not significant. A set of about 28 CD8+ CDR3 sequences was shared between patients and controls, and these sequences appeared highly expressed in patients.

Previously, flow cytometry had revealed CD8+CD57+ cell expansion in the patients chosen for sequencing. Therapy had not been given to patients before blood sampling. The germline gives CDR1 SGHVS, CDR2 FNYEAQ. The CDR3 sequence is 13 residues long. For CDR3 and TCR beta VDJ profiling, genomic DNA was the template used. Via MiXCR, TCRdb re-called the reads, giving one row per CDR3 protein. The sample yields approximately 190,000 distinct CDR3 sequences, roughly half seen once. The source of this sequence is a human donor with aplastic anemia. What was sequenced was sorted CD4+, CD8+, or CD8+CD57+ T cells (not recorded which) from PBMCs. The chain carries TRBV7-6 and TRBJ1-1, with D unclear. The CDR3: CASSTEGNTEAFF. The CDR3 nucleotides are TGTGCTAGCAGCACGGAGGGGAACACTGAAGCTTTCTTT.